This is a list of T cell receptor beta chains from one sample in a study of sequential checkpoint blockade in melanoma. Profiled with immunoSEQ multiplex PCR; TCRdb holds only in-frame clones, not every one. Among under 20,000 clones listed, approximately 74% were seen once. Sequencing was performed on CD8+ T cells sorted from blood (inferred from file names), taken from a patient given nivolumab and ipilimumab in sequence. Receptor source: a human donor with melanoma. Each CDR3 is given with its conserved first and last residue. D genes are given only for firm matches. For some rows the clone size is stated as once, few or many, or as a class when expanded; others skip it.

CDR3nt	CDR3aa	d_gene	j_gene	v_gene	abundance
TGTGCCAGCAGCTCACAGGTTAACACTGAAGCTTTCTTT	CASSSQVNTEAFF	.	TRBJ1-1	TRBV13	.
TGTGCCAGCAGCTTGTGGGGCGGTATTGAGCAGTTCTTC	CASSLWGGIEQFF	.	TRBJ2-1	TRBV5-4	.
TGTGCCAGCAGTCTGGCAGGGAACACTGAAGCTTTCTTT	CASSLAGNTEAFF	.	TRBJ1-1	TRBV6-4	few
TGTGCCAGCAGCCCCCCGGAGTGGAGCTCCTACGAGCAGTACTTC	CASSPPEWSSYEQYF	.	TRBJ2-7	TRBV7-8	few
TGTGCCAGCAGTGGGGACACCCTCTCTGGGGCCAACGTCCTGACTTTC	CASSGDTLSGANVLTF	.	TRBJ2-6	TRBV6-4	few
TGTGCCATCAGAGGGACTAGCGGGGGACTTAATGAGCAGTTCTTC	CAIRGTSGGLNEQFF	TRBD2	TRBJ2-1	TRBV10-3	.
TGTGCCAGCAGCTTAATGCAGGGCCCAGCGAACACCGGGGAGCTGTTTTTT	CASSLMQGPANTGELFF	.	TRBJ2-2	TRBV7-9	once
TGTGCCAGTAGTACCTTAGAGGCAACAGATACGCAGTATTTT	CASSTLEATDTQYF	.	TRBJ2-3	TRBV19	few
TGTGCCAGCCGGGGAGGGACAGGGCCCTACAATGAGCAGTTCTTC	CASRGGTGPYNEQFF	TRBD1	TRBJ2-1	TRBV19	once
TGTGCCAGCAGTGATGAGACAGGGGCCGTCTACGAGCAGTACTTC	CASSDETGAVYEQYF	TRBD1	TRBJ2-7	TRBV27	few
TGTGCCAGTAGCGACACAGGGGCCGCTAATCAGCCCCAGCATTTT	CASSDTGAANQPQHF	TRBD1	TRBJ1-5	TRBV19	.
TGTGCCAGCAGCTTTAACAGGGATACTAATAACTATGGCTACACCTTC	CASSFNRDTNNYGYTF	.	TRBJ1-2	TRBV5-5	.
TGTGCCAGCAGTGACGTCGAGGGGGACGTTGATACGCAGTATTTT	CASSDVEGDVDTQYF	.	TRBJ2-3	TRBV6-4	.
TGTGCCAGCAGTTTAGAACAGCACACCGGGGAGCTGTTTTTT	CASSLEQHTGELFF	.	TRBJ2-2	TRBV27	.
TGTGCCTCTAAAGAGCGGGACTCCTACAATGAGCAGTTCTTC	CASKERDSYNEQFF	TRBD2	TRBJ2-1	TRBV7-9	few
TGCGCCAGCAGTGAGGGGAGAGGTCCTGCCAGTGGGGTTAACAATGAGCAGTTCTTC	CASSEGRGPASGVNNEQFF	.	TRBJ2-1	TRBV10-2	.
TGTGCTAGTGGTTTGGGGACTCGGTACGAGCAGTACTTC	CASGLGTRYEQYF	.	TRBJ2-7	TRBV12-5	.
TGCGCCAGCAGCTTGGGACTAGCGGGATCCACCTACAATGAGCAGTTCTTC	CASSLGLAGSTYNEQFF	TRBD2	TRBJ2-1	TRBV5-1	.
TGCGCCAGCAGCACGGACAGGCAAGACTCCTACGAGCAGTACTTC	CASSTDRQDSYEQYF	TRBD1	TRBJ2-7	TRBV4-1	once
TGTGCCAGCAGACTCATAGGGGGAAGGATCCACGAGCAGTACTTC	CASRLIGGRIHEQYF	.	TRBJ2-7	TRBV27	once
TGTGCCAGCAGCACTTGGACAGGGGCGGGAGAGCAGTACTTC	CASSTWTGAGEQYF	TRBD1	TRBJ2-7	TRBV28	.
TGTGCCAGCAGTCCCCCGGGGGGGCGGGTGGACTTC	CASSPPGGRVDF	TRBD2	TRBJ2-7	TRBV6-5	.
TGTGCCAGCAACCCAGCGGGCGCCATCTACAATGAGCAGTTCTTC	CASNPAGAIYNEQFF	.	TRBJ2-1	TRBV27	.
TGTGCCAGCAGTGAGCGGGAAGTCGGGGAGCTGTTTTTT	CASSEREVGELFF	.	TRBJ2-2	TRBV6-1	.
TGTGCCAGCGGGACAGGGGTCCTTAACTATGGCTACACCTTC	CASGTGVLNYGYTF	TRBD1	TRBJ1-2	TRBV6-1	.
TGTGCCAGCAGCCAAGAACCATCTCGCGGCTATGGCTACACCTTC	CASSQEPSRGYGYTF	.	TRBJ1-2	TRBV14	.
TGTGCCAGCCGGGGGGGCTTCTATGGCTACACCTTC	CASRGGFYGYTF	.	TRBJ1-2	TRBV27	.
TGCAGCGTTGAAAGTGAAGAGGGGGCGACTTACGAGCAGTACTTC	CSVESEEGATYEQYF	TRBD1	TRBJ2-7	TRBV29-1	few
TGTGCCAGCAGCGTAGGGGCGGGTAACCAAGAGACCCAGTACTTC	CASSVGAGNQETQYF	.	TRBJ2-5	TRBV9	once
TGTGCCAGTAGTATAGCACAGGGGAGCGACTACGAGCAGTACTTC	CASSIAQGSDYEQYF	TRBD1	TRBJ2-7	TRBV19	.
TGCGCCAGCAGCCAAGATGTTAGTCGGGAAGCTTTCTTT	CASSQDVSREAFF	.	TRBJ1-1	TRBV4-1	.
TGTGCTAGTGGTTTGAGTGGAGTTTCCTACGAGCAGTACTTC	CASGLSGVSYEQYF	.	TRBJ2-7	TRBV12-5	.
TGTGCCAGCAGCTCCCGGGACCAGGGGGAGCAGTACTTC	CASSSRDQGEQYF	.	TRBJ2-7	TRBV7-9	.
TGTGCCAGCAGCCCGGGGACAGGTCGCTATGGCTACACCTTC	CASSPGTGRYGYTF	TRBD1	TRBJ1-2	TRBV14	.
TGTGCCAGCAGGGGACAGGGTTCCTACGAGCAGTACTTC	CASRGQGSYEQYF	TRBD1	TRBJ2-7	TRBV7-9	once
TGCGCCAGCAGCCAAGACCGAACAGGGGTGGACACTGAAGCTTTCTTT	CASSQDRTGVDTEAFF	TRBD1	TRBJ1-1	TRBV4-3	.
TGTGCCAGCAGCGGAAGCGGGAGGTCGGGCGAGCAGTACTTC	CASSGSGRSGEQYF	TRBD2	TRBJ2-7	TRBV5-4	.
TGTGCCAGCAGTTTAAGCGGGAGATGGACCGGGGAGCTGTTTTTT	CASSLSGRWTGELFF	TRBD2	TRBJ2-2	TRBV27	.
TGTGCCAGCACCCCTCAGGGACTAGTCACAGATACGCAGTATTTT	CASTPQGLVTDTQYF	TRBD2	TRBJ2-3	TRBV27	few
TGTGCCAGCAGCTCAAACAGGGGCGGCAATCAGCCCCAGCATTTT	CASSSNRGGNQPQHF	TRBD1	TRBJ1-5	TRBV7-9	.
TGTGCCAGCAGTGCCGGGACAGAGATTTATAGCAATCAGCCCCAGCATTTT	CASSAGTEIYSNQPQHF	TRBD1	TRBJ1-5	TRBV6-1	.
TGTGCCAGCAGTCCTTATTCCGCAGGGCCACAAGAGACCCAGTACTTC	CASSPYSAGPQETQYF	.	TRBJ2-5	TRBV27	.
TGTGCCAGCAGTACAGGTTGGAACACTGAAGCTTTCTTT	CASSTGWNTEAFF	.	TRBJ1-1	TRBV11-2	.
TGTGCCAGCAGTTTCCCCGAGGGTGGGAGGGGGAACACTGAAGCTTTCTTT	CASSFPEGGRGNTEAFF	.	TRBJ1-1	TRBV27	.
TGTGCCAGCAGTGACCTATCGGGACAGGAAAACAATGAGCAGTTCTTC	CASSDLSGQENNEQFF	TRBD1	TRBJ2-1	TRBV28	.
TGTGCCAGCAGTTTAGAATTAAGGGACAGGGATAATCAGCCCCAGCATTTT	CASSLELRDRDNQPQHF	TRBD1	TRBJ1-5	TRBV28	.
TGTGCCAGCAGTCCCACAGAGCGGACTGAAGCTTTCTTT	CASSPTERTEAFF	.	TRBJ1-1	TRBV6-5	few
TGCAGCGTTCCCAACTTTAGCGGATACACCGGGGAGCTGTTTTTT	CSVPNFSGYTGELFF	.	TRBJ2-2	TRBV29-1	.